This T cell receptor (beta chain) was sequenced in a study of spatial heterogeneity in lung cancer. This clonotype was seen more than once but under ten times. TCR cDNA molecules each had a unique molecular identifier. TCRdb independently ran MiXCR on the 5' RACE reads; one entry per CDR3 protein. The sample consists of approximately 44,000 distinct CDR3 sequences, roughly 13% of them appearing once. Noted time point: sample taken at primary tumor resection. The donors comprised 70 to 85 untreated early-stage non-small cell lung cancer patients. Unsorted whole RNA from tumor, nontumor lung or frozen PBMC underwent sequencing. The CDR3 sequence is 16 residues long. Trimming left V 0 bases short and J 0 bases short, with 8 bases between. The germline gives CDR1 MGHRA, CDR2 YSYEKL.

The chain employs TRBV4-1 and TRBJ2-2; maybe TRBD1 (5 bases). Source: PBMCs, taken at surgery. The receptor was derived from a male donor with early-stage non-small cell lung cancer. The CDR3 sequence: CASSQDAGTNTGELFF. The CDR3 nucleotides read TGCGCCAGCAGCCAAGACGCAGGGACGAACACCGGGGAGCTGTTTTTT.